Included here is one T cell receptor (beta chain) sequence, with context. This clone has just one count. Its specific antigen is unknown. Qualities for individual bases were not recorded, and no much larger clone is one base off. The sample belongs to a study of PD-1 blockade in classical Hodgkin lymphoma (dated by TCRdb to the early 2020s). Regarding the study in general: Nivolumab dosing was 3 mg/kg intravenously every 2 weeks, continuing until either disease progression or unacceptable toxicity. To define a peripheral blood immune signature of response to PD-1 blockade in classical Hodgkin lymphoma, the study combined TCR beta sequencing with CyTOF. Results and caveats for the whole study, not just this receptor: Trial patients with a complete response had baseline diversity similar to that of newly diagnosed patients, while partial responders and progressors had significantly lower diversity. Diversity was lower in patients who began nivolumab less than 1 year after ASCT, so these patients were left out of later analyses to avoid confounding by immune reconstitution. The study was limited to a single clinical trial cohort, and causes of repertoire differences, possibly disease activity or prior therapy, remained undefined. By C4D1, a significant rise was seen in CD4+ TCR diversity but not in CD8+ TCR diversity (p=0.0027 vs p=0.16), and the rise was most apparent among complete responders (p=0.02). Baseline TCR diversity was reported as lower in newly diagnosed patients than in healthy donors, and lower still in relapsed/refractory patients.

The Qiagen DNeasy kit was used to extract genomic DNA from unsorted PBMCs and from the negatively selected CD4+ and CD8+ fractions. TCR beta CDR3 regions were subjected to amplification by immunoSEQ multiplex PCR with primers that anneal to V and J segments. A synthetic immune receptor repertoire was used to minimize amplification bias, and remaining bias was computationally removed after sequencing. The published analysis was carried out like this. Repertoire diversity was quantified as the Shannon entropy index using custom Python scripts. Unsorted, CD4+ and CD8+ repertoires were examined separately, except in combined analyses, for which CD4+ and CD8+ sequences were merged in silico. Clonal expansion was defined as a frequency increase of at least 2-fold after treatment compared with C1D1, and clones undetected at baseline were assigned a pseudocount of 0.5. Clones with 0 or 1 copy at C1D1 were classified as singleton clones, and clones with 2 or more copies were classified as non-singleton clones. Clones expanded in unsorted samples were labelled as CD4+, CD8+ or unknown by matching protein sequences in sorted samples from the same patient. Wilcoxon tests were applied to paired samples to test diversity changes from C1D1 to C4D1. The table comes from immuneACCESS by way of TCRdb, which keeps in-frame sequences with V and J called. Part of the clones is missing from these tables; in studies checked, under half for an unresolved V gene and the rest for unknown reasons. V, J and clone size reflect that table, while D and trimming were determined from the DNA. The sample includes tens of thousands of clones, with about 92% observed a single time. Clones ranked in the top ten supply 6.5% to 8% of the sample.

CDR1 and CDR2 are read off the germline V gene as SGDLS and YYNGEE. For this chain, trimming is 0 bases at the V end and 4 bases at the J end, and the number of junction bases without a gene match is 13. Its CDR3 holds 18 amino acids, cysteine through phenylalanine. Here the CDR3 DNA is all that survives: 54 bases in frame from base 1. The label giving this sample's time point can be read as: cycle 1 day 1 (C1D1), immediately before nivolumab initiation. All trial patients had relapsed after autologous stem cell transplantation, with cohorts A, B and C differing in prior brentuximab vedotin exposure. A total of around 60 patients with relapsed/refractory classical Hodgkin lymphoma made up the trial cohort, and each patient's best overall response was complete response, partial response or progressive disease. Trial patients were treated with single-agent nivolumab in the multi-cohort phase II CheckMate 205 trial. Best overall response was determined by an independent review committee according to the 2007 International Working Group response criteria. Trial PBMCs were collected immediately before nivolumab initiation (C1D1) and during therapy at cycle 2 day 1 and cycle 4 day 1. After peripheral blood was drawn into 8 mL Vacutainer Cell Preparation Tubes, PBMCs were isolated by centrifugation and then cryopreserved.

The chain links TRBV9 with TRBJ1-2, with 9 central nucleotides matching TRBD1. This TCR was recovered from a human donor with classical Hodgkin lymphoma. Sequenced here: peripheral blood mononuclear cells (PBMCs), sampled at baseline. CDR3 protein: CASSVVPPFGQGSYGYTF. The DNA is as follows: TGTGCCAGCAGCGTAGTCCCTCCCTTTGGACAGGGGTCCTATGGCTACACCTTC. The variable domain in full, with residues beyond the CDR3 obtained from the reference TRBV9 and TRBJ1-2 genes, is DSGVTQTPKHLITATGQRVTLRCSPRSGDLSVYWYQQSLDQGLQFLIQYYNGEERAKGNILERFSAQQFPDLHSELNLSSLELGDSALYFCASSVVPPFGQGSYGYTFGSGTRLTVV.